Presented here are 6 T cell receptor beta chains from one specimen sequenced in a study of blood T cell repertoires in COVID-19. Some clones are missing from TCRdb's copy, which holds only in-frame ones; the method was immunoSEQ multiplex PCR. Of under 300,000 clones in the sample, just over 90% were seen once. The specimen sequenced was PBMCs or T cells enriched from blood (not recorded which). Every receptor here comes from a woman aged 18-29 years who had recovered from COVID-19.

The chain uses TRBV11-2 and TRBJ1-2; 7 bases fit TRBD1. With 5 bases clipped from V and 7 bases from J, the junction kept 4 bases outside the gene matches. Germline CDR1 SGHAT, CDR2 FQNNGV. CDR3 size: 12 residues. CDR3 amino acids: CASSPTGLGYTF. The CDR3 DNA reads TGTGCCAGCAGCCCGACAGGGCTTGGCTACACCTTC. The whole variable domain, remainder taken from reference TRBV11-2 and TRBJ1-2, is EAGVAQSPRYKIIEKRQSVAFWCNPISGHATLYWYQQILGQGPKLLIQFQNNGVVDDSQLPKDRFSAERLKGVDSTLKIQPAKLEDSAVYLCASSPTGLGYTFGSGTRLTVV.

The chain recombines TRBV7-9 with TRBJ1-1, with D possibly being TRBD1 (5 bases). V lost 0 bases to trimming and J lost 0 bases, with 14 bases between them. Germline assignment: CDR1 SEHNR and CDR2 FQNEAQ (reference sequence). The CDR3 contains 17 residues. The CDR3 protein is CASSLALGGPMNTEAFF. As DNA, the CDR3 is TGTGCCAGCAGCTTAGCGTTGGGGGGTCCTATGAACACTGAAGCTTTCTTT.

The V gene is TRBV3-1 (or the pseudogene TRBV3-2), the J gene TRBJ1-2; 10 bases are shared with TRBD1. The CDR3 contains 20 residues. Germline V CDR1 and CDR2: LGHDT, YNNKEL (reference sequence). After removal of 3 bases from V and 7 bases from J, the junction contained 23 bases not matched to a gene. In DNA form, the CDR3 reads TGTGCCAGCAGCCACAGGGGGGGACCGGGACAGGGGCCTTTAGTAGCTGGCTACACCTTC. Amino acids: CASSHRGGPGQGPLVAGYTF.

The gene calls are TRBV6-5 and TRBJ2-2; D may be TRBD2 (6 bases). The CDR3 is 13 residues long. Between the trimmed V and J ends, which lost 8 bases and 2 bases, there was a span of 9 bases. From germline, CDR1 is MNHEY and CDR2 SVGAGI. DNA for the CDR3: TGTGCCAGCCGGGACTCCAACACCGGGGAGCTGTTTTTT. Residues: CASRDSNTGELFF.

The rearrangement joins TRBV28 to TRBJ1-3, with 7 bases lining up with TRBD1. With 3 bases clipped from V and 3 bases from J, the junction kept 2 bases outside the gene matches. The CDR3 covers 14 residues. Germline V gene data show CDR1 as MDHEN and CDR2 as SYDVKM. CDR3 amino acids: CASSLTGYGNTIYF. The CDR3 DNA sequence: TGTGCCAGCAGTTTGACAGGGTATGGAAACACCATATATTTT.

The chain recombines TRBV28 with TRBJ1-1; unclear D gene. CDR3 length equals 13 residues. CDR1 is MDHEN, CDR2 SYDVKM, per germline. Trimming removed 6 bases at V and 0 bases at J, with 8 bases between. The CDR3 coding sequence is TGTGCCAGCAGCCCCCACATGAACACTGAAGCTTTCTTT. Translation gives CASSPHMNTEAFF.